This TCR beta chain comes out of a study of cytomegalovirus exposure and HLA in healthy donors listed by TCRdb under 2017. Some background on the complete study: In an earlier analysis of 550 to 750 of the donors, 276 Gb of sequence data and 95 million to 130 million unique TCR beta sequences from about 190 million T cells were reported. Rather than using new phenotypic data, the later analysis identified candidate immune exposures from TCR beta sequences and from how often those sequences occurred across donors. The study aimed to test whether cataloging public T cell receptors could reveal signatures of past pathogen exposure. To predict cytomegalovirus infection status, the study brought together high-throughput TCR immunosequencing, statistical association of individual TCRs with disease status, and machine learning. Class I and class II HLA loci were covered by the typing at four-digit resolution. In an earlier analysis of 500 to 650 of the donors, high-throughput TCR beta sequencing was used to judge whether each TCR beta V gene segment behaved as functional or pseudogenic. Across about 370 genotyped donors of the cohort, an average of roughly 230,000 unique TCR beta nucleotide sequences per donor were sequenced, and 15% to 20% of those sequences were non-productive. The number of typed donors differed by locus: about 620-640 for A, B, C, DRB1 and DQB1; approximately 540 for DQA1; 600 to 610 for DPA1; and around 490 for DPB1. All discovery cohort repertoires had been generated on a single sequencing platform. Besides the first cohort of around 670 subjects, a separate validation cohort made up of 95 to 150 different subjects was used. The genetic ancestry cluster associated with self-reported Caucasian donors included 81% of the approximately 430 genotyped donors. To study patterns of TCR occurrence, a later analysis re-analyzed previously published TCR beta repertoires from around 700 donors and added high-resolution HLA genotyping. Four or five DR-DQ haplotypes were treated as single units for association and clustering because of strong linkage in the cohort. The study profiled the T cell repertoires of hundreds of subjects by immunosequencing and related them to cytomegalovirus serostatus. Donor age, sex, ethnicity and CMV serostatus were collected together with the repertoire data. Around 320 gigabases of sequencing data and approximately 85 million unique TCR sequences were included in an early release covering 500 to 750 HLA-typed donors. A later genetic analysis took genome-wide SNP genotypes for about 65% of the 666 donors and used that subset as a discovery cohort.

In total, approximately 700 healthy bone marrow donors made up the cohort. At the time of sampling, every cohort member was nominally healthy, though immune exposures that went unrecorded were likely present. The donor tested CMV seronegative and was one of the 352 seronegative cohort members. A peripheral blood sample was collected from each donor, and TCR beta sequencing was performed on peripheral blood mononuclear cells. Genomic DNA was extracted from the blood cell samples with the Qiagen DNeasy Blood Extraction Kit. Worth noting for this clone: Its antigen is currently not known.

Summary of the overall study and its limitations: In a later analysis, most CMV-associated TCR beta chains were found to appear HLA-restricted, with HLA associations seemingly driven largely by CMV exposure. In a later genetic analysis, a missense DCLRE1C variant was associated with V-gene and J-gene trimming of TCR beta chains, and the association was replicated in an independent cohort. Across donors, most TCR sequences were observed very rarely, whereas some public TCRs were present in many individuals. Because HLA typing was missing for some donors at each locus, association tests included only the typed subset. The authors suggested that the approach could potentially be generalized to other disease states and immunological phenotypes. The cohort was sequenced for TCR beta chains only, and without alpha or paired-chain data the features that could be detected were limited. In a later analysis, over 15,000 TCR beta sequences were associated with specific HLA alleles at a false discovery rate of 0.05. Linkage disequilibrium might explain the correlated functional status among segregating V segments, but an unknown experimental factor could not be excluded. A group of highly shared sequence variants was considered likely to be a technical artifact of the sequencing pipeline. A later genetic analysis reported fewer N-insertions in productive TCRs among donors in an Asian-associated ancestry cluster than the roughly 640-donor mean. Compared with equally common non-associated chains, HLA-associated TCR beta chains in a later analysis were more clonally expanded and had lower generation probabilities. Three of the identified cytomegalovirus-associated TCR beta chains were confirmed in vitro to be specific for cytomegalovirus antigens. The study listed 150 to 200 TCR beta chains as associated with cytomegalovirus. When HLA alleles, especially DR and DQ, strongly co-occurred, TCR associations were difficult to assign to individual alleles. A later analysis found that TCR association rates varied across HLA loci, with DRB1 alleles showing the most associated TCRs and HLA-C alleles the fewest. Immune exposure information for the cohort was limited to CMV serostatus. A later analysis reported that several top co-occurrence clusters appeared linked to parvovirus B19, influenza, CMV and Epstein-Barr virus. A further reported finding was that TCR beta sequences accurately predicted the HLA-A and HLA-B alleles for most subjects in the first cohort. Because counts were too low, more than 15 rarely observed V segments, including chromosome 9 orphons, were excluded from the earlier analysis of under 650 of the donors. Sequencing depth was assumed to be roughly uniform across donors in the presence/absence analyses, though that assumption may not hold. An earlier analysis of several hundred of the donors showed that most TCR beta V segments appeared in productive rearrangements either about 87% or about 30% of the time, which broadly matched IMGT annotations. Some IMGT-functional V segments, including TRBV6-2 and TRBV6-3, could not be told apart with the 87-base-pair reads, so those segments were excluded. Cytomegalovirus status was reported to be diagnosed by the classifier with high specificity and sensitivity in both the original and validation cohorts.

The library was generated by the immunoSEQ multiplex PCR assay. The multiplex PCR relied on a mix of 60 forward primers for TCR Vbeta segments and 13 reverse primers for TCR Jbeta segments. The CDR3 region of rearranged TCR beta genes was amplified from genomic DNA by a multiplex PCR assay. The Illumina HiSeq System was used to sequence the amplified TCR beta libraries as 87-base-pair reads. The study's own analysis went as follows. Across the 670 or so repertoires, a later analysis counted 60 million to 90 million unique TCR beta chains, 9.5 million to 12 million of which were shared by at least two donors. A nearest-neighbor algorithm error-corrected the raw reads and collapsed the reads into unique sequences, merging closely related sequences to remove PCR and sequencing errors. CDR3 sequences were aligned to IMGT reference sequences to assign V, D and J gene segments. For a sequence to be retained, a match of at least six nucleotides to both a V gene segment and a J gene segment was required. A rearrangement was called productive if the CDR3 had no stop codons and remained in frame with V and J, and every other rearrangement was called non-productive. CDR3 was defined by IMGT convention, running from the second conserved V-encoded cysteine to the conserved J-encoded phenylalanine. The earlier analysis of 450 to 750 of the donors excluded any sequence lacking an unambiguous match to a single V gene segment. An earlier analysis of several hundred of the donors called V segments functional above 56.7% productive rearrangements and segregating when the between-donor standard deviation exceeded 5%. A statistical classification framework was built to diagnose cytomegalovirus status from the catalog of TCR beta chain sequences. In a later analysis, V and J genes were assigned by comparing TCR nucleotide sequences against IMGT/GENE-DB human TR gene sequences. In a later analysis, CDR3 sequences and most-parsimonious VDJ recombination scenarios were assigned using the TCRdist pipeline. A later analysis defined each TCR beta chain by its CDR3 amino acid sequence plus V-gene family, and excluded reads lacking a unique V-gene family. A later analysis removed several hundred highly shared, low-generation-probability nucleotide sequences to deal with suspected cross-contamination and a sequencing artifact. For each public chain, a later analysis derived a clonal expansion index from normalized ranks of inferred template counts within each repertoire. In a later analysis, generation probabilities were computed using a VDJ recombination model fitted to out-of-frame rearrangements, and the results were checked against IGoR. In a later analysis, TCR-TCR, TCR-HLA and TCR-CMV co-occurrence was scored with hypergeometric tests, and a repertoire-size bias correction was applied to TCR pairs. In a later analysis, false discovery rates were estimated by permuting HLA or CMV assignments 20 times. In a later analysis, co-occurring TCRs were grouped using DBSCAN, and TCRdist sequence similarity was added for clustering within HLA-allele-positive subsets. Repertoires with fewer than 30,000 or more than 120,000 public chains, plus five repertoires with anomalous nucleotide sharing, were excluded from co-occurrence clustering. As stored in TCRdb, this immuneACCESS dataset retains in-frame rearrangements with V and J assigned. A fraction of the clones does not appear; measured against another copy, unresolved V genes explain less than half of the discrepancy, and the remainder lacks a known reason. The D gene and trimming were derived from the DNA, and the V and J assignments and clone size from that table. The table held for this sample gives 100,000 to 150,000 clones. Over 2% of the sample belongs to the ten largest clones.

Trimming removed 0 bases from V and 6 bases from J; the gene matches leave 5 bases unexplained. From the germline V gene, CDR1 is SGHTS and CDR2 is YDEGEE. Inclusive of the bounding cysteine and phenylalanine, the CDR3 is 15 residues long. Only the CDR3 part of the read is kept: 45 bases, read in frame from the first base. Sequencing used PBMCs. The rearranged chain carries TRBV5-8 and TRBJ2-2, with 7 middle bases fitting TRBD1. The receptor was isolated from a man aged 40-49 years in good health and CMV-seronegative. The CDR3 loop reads CASSLGQGFAGELFF. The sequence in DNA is TGTGCCAGCAGCTTGGGACAGGGCTTCGCCGGGGAGCTGTTTTTT.